This T cell receptor beta chain was identified during a study of blood T cell repertoires in COVID-19. Study overall: From the United States, Italy and Spain came samples of acute and convalescent COVID-19.

Generated by immunoSEQ multiplex PCR, the TCRdb table keeps only in-frame clones and is missing some. The data show more than 250,000 clones, more than 85% seen once. This clonotype was sampled from a man younger than 35 with active or convalescent COVID-19. Sequencing used peripheral blood.

The DNA for the CDR3 is TGTGCCAGCAGAAAAGATCGACAGGGGACCTGGGGTGGGGCCAACGTCCTGACTTTC. Protein: CASRKDRQGTWGGANVLTF. The chain joins TRBV27 to TRBJ2-6; 8 positions agree with TRBD1. CDR3 size: 19 residues. In germline, CDR1 is MNHEY, CDR2 SMNVEV (reference sequence). J gave up 3 bases and V 6 bases, and 16 bases lay outside the gene matches. The full variable domain, its missing parts supplied by reference TRBV27 and TRBJ2-6, is EAQVTQNPRYLITVTGKKLTVTCSQNMNHEYMSWYRQDPGLGLRQIYYSMNVEVTDKGDVPEGYKVSRKEKRNFPLILESPSPNQTSLYFCASRKDRQGTWGGANVLTFGAGSRLTVL.